This T cell receptor beta chain was captured by sequencing in a study of T-cell reconstitution after alpha-beta-depleted transplantation in children. Notes on the study in general: It was reported that alpha-beta T cells came from several hundred expanded graft clones (about two months after transplant). It was surviving recipient T cells and thymic progenitors that gave some patients high TCRbeta diversity at day 60. It was newly produced T cells that mostly accounted for T-cell counts and diversity one year after transplant.

This clonotype was seen many times. The antigen is undetermined. Library preparation (for TCRbeta) was performed with unique molecular identifiers. TCRdb fed the PCR reads into MiXCR, producing one record per CDR3 protein. This table holds under 300,000 distinct CDR3 sequences, roughly 12% found once. The sequence came from a male patient aged 2 to 9 who had a stem cell transplant for chronic granulomatous disease, so the T cells may come from the graft donor. This sample comprised peripheral blood, obtained 180 days after TCRalphabeta/CD19-depleted stem cell transplant.

The CDR3 reads CASSRRRDMETQYF. As DNA, the CDR3 is TGCGCCAGCAGCCGACGAAGGGATATGGAGACCCAGTACTTC. The V call is TRBV5-1, the J call TRBJ2-5; unclear D gene. Germline CDR1 is SGHRS and CDR2 is YFSETQ. The length of the CDR3 is 14 residues. V was pared by 4 bases and J by 5 bases, with 15 bases between.